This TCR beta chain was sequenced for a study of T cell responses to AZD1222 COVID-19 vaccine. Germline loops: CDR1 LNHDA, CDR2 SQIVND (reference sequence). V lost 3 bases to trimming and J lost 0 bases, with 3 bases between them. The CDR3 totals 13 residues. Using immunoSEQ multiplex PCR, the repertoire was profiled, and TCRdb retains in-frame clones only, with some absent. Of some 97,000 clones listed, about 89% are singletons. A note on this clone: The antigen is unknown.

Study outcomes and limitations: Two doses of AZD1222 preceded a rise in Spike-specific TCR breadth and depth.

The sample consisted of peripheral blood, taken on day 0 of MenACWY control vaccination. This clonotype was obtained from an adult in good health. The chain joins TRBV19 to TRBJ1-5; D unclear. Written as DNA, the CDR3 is TGTGCCAGTAGTATGAATAGCAATCAGCCCCAGCATTTT. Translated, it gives CASSMNSNQPQHF.